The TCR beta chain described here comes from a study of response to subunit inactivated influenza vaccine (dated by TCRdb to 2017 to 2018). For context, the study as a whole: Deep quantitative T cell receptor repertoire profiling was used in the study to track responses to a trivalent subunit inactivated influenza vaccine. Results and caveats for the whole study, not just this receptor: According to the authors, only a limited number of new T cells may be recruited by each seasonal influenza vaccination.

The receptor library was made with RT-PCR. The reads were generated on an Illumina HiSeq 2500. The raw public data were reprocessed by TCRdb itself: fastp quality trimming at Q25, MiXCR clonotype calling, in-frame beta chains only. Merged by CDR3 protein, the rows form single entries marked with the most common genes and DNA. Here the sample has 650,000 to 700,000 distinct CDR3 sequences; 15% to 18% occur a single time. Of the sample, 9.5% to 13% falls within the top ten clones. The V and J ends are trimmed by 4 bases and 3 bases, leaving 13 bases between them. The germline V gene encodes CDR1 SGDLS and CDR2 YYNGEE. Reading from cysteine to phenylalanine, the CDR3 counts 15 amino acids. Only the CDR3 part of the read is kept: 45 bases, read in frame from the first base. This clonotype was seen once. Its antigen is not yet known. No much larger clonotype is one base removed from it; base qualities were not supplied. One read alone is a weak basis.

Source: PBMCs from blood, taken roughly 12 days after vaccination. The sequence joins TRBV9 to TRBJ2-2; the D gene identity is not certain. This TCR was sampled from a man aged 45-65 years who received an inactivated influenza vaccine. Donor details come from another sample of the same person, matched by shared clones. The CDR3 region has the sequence CASSSRTSYTGELFF. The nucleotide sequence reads TGTGCCAGCAGCTCTCGCACGTCGTACACCGGGGAGCTGTTTTTT.